These 9 T cell receptor beta chains were all obtained from the same sample, sequenced in a study of T-cell reconstitution after alpha-beta-depleted transplantation in children. This sample's TCRbeta library carried unique molecular identifier barcodes. TCRdb redid the calling of the PCR reads with MiXCR, one entry per CDR3 protein. The sample consists of about a million distinct CDR3 sequences, about 30% of them appearing once. The sample here was PBMCs, mostly from graft donor cells, taken 360 days after TCRalphabeta/CD19-depleted stem cell transplant. All receptors derive from a boy under three years old who had a stem cell transplant for SCID, so the T cells may come from the graft donor.

This clonotype turned up a few times. V gene TRBV27 combines with J gene TRBJ2-7, with TRBD1 matching 12 bases. The CDR3 spans 17 residues. Per the germline V gene, CDR1 is MNHEY and CDR2 is SMNVEV (reference sequence). J gave up 6 bases and V 6 bases, and 15 bases lay outside the gene matches. CDR3 nucleotides: TGTGCCAGCAGCCAACGACCCTGGGACAGGGGGCTTTCCGAGCAGTACTTC. As protein: CASSQRPWDRGLSEQYF.

The rearrangement joins TRBV29-1 to TRBJ2-3; D gene unclear. CDR1 and CDR2 from the germline V gene are SQVTM and ANQGSEA. The CDR3 is 12 amino acids. V lost 2 bases to trimming and J lost 2 bases, with 5 bases between them. CDR3 bases: TGCAGCGTTGAACATTACACAGATACGCAGTATTTT. It yields the protein CSVEHYTDTQYF.

This clonotype was seen a handful of times. The chain has TRBV12-3 or TRBV12-4 and TRBJ2-4; D is uncertain. The CDR3 loop spans 15 amino acids. Trimming removed 5 bases from V and 1 base from J, with 12 bases in between. The CDR3 DNA sequence: TGTGCCAGCAGTCCTAGGGTAACGGCCAAAAACATTCAGTACTTC. Amino acid sequence: CASSPRVTAKNIQYF.

This clonotype was observed a handful of times. The J gene is TRBJ2-7, the V gene TRBV12-3 or TRBV12-4; D may correspond to TRBD1 or TRBD2 (5 bases each). Trimming removed 2 bases at V and 2 bases at J, with 10 bases between. The CDR3 spans 14 residues. As DNA, the CDR3 is TGTGCCAGCAGTTTAAGGGACGGCCCCTACGAGCAGTACTTC. Translated, it gives CASSLRDGPYEQYF.

This clonotype was seen a few times. The rearrangement uses TRBV10-3 and TRBJ2-1, with D possibly being TRBD2 (5 bases). Per the germline V gene, CDR1 is ENHRY and CDR2 is SYGVKD. The CDR3 length is 16 residues. Between the trimmed V and J ends, which lost 6 bases and 4 bases, there was a span of 19 bases. CDR3 region: CAISERPTEVYNEQFF. CDR3 DNA sequence: TGTGCCATCAGCGAGAGACCGACGGAGGTTTACAATGAGCAGTTCTTC.

V gene TRBV30 combines with J gene TRBJ2-3; unclear D gene. CDR3 length: 14 amino acids. Germline V gene data show CDR1 as GTSNPN and CDR2 as SVGIG (reference sequence). The V and J ends lost 4 bases and 0 bases respectively, with 11 bases between them. CDR3 bases: TGTGCCTGGATTCCCAATATTAGCACAGATACGCAGTATTTT. It codes for CAWIPNISTDTQYF.

This clonotype showed up just a few times. This chain joins TRBV10-3 and TRBJ1-2, with D unclear. Germline V gives CDR1 ENHRY, CDR2 SYGVKD. The V and J ends lost 3 bases and 7 bases respectively, with 12 bases between them. The CDR3 is made up of 13 amino acids. In DNA form, the CDR3 reads TGTGCCATCAGTGAAAACATAGCGGCTGGCTACACCTTC. Its protein is CAISENIAAGYTF.

This rearrangement joins TRBV7-2 to TRBJ2-3; 8 positions agree with TRBD2. Trimming removed 0 bases from V and 5 bases from J; junction bases left unmatched: 7. CDR3 length: 16 amino acids. Per germline, CDR1 SGHTA and CDR2 FQGNSA. DNA of the CDR3: TGTGCCAGCAGCTTAGCGGGAGCGGGGGTTGTAGATACGCAGTATTTT. Its translation: CASSLAGAGVVDTQYF.

The genes are TRBV7-6 and TRBJ1-1; 11 nucleotides match TRBD1. Looked up from germline, CDR1 is SGHVS and CDR2 is FNYEAQ. The CDR3 contains 20 residues. V shed 1 base, J shed 5 bases, and the junction held 18 bases outside the gene matches. The CDR3 region has the DNA TGTGCCAGCAGCTTAGAACTACATGGACAGGGGGCTTCAGCCTGGACTGAAGCTTTCTTT. Its protein is CASSLELHGQGASAWTEAFF. Complete variable domain (other parts from reference TRBV7-6 and TRBJ1-1): GAGVSQSPRYKVTKRGQDVALRCDPISGHVSLYWYRQALGQGPEFLTYFNYEAQQDKSGLPNDRFSAERPEGSISTLTIQRTEQRDSAMYRCASSLELHGQGASAWTEAFFGQGTRLTVV.